The rows below give T cell receptor beta chains drawn from one sample of a study of naive and memory T cell subsets. TCRdb re-analysed the UMI-ligation and nested PCR reads in MiXCR, keeping a single row per CDR3 protein. The sample holds roughly 150,000 distinct CDR3 sequences, approximately 22% seen once. What was sequenced was naive CD4+ T cells from blood. Receptors originate from a human donor in good health. Both conserved end residues are part of each CDR3.

V gene: TRBV6-6
J gene: TRBJ2-3
CDR3 protein: CASSYSNDGGRTDTQYF

V gene: TRBV7-2
J gene: TRBJ2-4
CDR3 protein: CASSLASGALAKNIQYF

V gene: TRBV30
J gene: TRBJ1-2
CDR3 protein: CAGENGRTYGYTF

V gene: TRBV7-9
J gene: TRBJ2-2
CDR3 protein: CASSLISTHRGELFF

V gene: TRBV7-3
J gene: TRBJ2-1
CDR3 protein: CASSLVTSGYNEQFF

V gene: TRBV28
J gene: TRBJ1-4
CDR3 protein: CASSLYGTLNEKLFF

V gene: TRBV24-1
J gene: TRBJ2-2
CDR3 protein: CATSDPRRGTGELFF

V gene: TRBV12-5
J gene: TRBJ2-3
CDR3 protein: CASGLVASGPPSSTDTQYF

V gene: TRBV2
J gene: TRBJ2-3
CDR3 protein: CASRIRESTDTQYF

V gene: TRBV6-5
J gene: TRBJ1-1
CDR3 protein: CASSFHLNTEAFF

V gene: TRBV12-3/TRBV12-4
J gene: TRBJ1-3
CDR3 protein: CASSLSRTVGNTIYF

V gene: TRBV28
J gene: TRBJ2-7
CDR3 protein: CASRTSGTYEQYF

V gene: TRBV6-6
J gene: TRBJ1-5
CDR3 protein: CASSYLGPDTVVDQPQHF

V gene: TRBV13
J gene: TRBJ2-1
CDR3 protein: CASSFLGDSGYYNEQFF

V gene: TRBV10-3
J gene: TRBJ1-5
CDR3 protein: CAISESGLGGSDNQPQHF

V gene: TRBV21-1
J gene: TRBJ2-5
CDR3 protein: CASSKRSRDAETQYF